This T cell receptor (beta chain) comes out of a study of blood T cell repertoires in COVID-19. This clone was counted between two and nine times. Here immunoSEQ multiplex PCR was the method, and the copy in TCRdb shows in-frame clones only, minus some. The sample contains 150,000 to 180,000 clones, under 85% of which appear only once. The V and J ends lost 7 bases and 4 bases respectively, with 17 bases between them. The CDR3 sequence is 15 residues long. Germline V CDR1 and CDR2: LNHDA, SQIVND (reference sequence). The chain joins TRBV19 to TRBJ1-5, with a possible D match to TRBD1 (6 bases). The source material was peripheral blood. This TCR came from a woman of 80 years or more with acute or convalescent COVID-19. The CDR3 DNA reads TGTGCCAGTACCCCCGGACAGAACCTTAATCAGCCCCAGCATTTT. It codes for CASTPGQNLNQPQHF.